This T cell receptor (beta chain) originates from a study of blood T cells in healthy people across ages. Next came a second PCR, run for about 6 to 12 cycles, which used a sample-barcoded 5' primer along with a J-beta primer mix. Each cDNA molecule received a tag from a template-switch adaptor that had 12 random nucleotides. Each CDR3 protein is one row after TCRdb ran MiXCR on the 5' RACE reads. The table shows 1.5 million or so distinct CDR3 sequences, with about 43% occurring only once. Study results and limitations: Across samples, TCR beta diversity tracked strongly with naive T cell percentage.

Caucasian individuals from Russia who were healthy and aged roughly 6 to 95 acted as donors. V was clipped by 3 bases and J by 3 bases; unmatched bases: 6. The germline V gene encodes CDR1 KGHSH and CDR2 LQKENI. The CDR3 spans 15 residues. As for this clonotype: The antigen is not known.

V usage is TRBV18 and J usage is TRBJ2-7, with 9 positions matching TRBD2. The sequence was collected from a woman under 30 in good health. The source material was blood. DNA of the CDR3: TGTGCCAGCTCACCGCCGGATAGCGGGAGCTACGAGCAGTACTTC. Protein product: CASSPPDSGSYEQYF.